This T cell receptor beta chain was sequenced for a study of blood T cells in healthy people across ages. Study-wide points: It was the long-lived donors that had more naive CD4+ cells and higher diversity than aged donors. The fall in TCR beta diversity per million T cells was roughly linear with age.

This CDR3 has 15 amino acids. Germline lookup yields CDR1 MNHNS and CDR2 SASEGT. After removal of 5 bases from V and 0 bases from J, the junction contained 6 bases not matched to a gene. Next came a second PCR, run for about 6 to 11 cycles, which used a sample-barcoded 5' primer along with a J-beta primer mix. TCRdb re-called the 5' RACE reads through MiXCR, storing one row per CDR3 protein. The data show 1.5 million to 2 million distinct CDR3 sequences, roughly two fifths seen once. This clonotype was seen repeatedly, ten times or more. Antigen unknown. Sequencing used blood. The receptor was isolated from a human donor in good health. The chain carries TRBV6-1 and TRBJ2-7; 8 bases agree with TRBD2. The CDR3 here is CASSRAGAISYEQYF. CDR3 DNA sequence: TGTGCCAGCAGTCGAGCGGGGGCAATCTCCTACGAGCAGTACTTC.